Presented here are 10 T cell receptor beta chains from one specimen sequenced in a study of T-cell memory formation after mild COVID-19. From the 5' RACE reads, TCRdb called clonotypes with MiXCR, one entry per CDR3 protein. The top ten hold about a fifth of the sample, which has roughly 240,000 distinct CDR3 sequences, 16% seen once. What was sequenced was PBMCs or a T cell subset sorted from them (not recorded which). The origin of the receptors is a man between 18 and 29 years old who had mild COVID-19 (a few samples of this study predate the infection). Cell type and time point are not known.

The chain couples TRBV20-1 to TRBJ2-2, with D possibly matching TRBD2 (5 bases). Germline CDR1 DFQATT, CDR2 SNEGSKA (reference sequence). The length of the CDR3 is 13 residues. The V and J ends lost 6 bases and 2 bases respectively, with 10 bases between them. The DNA for the CDR3 is TGCAGTGCCGGCGAGGGTAACACCGGGGAGCTGTTTTTT. Protein: CSAGEGNTGELFF.

The CDR3 bases are TGCGCCAGCAGCCAAGATAGGGGCGGGACAGGCTATGGCTACACCTTC. It codes for CASSQDRGGTGYGYTF. J is TRBJ1-2 and V is TRBV4-3; 8 positions match TRBD1. This CDR3 spans 16 amino acids. Per the germline V gene, CDR1 is LGHNA and CDR2 is YSLEER. With V trimmed by 0 bases and J by 4 bases, 7 bases remained unmatched.

This clonotype has more than one count but fewer than ten. The chain joins TRBV6-6 to TRBJ2-5, with 7 bases lining up with TRBD1. V gave up 5 bases and J gave up 0 bases; unmatched junction bases: 3. CDR1 MNHNY and CDR2 SVGAGI come from the germline V gene (reference sequence). This CDR3 has 14 amino acids. CDR3 sequence reads: CASSTGQDQETQYF. CDR3 bases: TGTGCCAGCAGTACCGGACAGGACCAAGAGACCCAGTACTTC.

The gene calls are TRBV5-6 and TRBJ2-2, with TRBD1 matching over 7 bases. The ends lost 4 bases at V and 6 bases at J; junction bases unmatched: 6. Germline V CDR1 and CDR2: SGHDT, YYEEEE. This CDR3 region has 14 residues. As DNA, the CDR3 is TGTGCCAGCAGCGACCGACAGGGACCCGGGGAGCTGTTTTTT. This translates into CASSDRQGPGELFF.

This clonotype showed up just a few times. J is TRBJ1-1 and V is TRBV7-6, with D unclear. This CDR3 is 14 amino acids long. The germline V gene has CDR1 SGHVS and CDR2 FNYEAQ. V was shortened by 6 bases and J by 7 bases, with 18 bases between the two germline ends. Here the CDR3 reads CASSEGGWGGEAFF. The DNA for the CDR3 is TGTGCCAGCAGTGAGGGCGGGTGGGGTGGTGAAGCTTTCTTT.

The chain joins TRBV20-1 to TRBJ2-5, with D possibly matching TRBD2 (6 bases). The V gene lost 7 bases and the J gene lost 14 bases, with 20 bases spanning the gap. CDR3 size: 11 residues. Germline lookup yields CDR1 DFQATT and CDR2 SNEGSKA (reference sequence). Here the CDR3 DNA reads TGCAGTGTCAAACCCGGGGGAATAACTTACTTC. It is translated as CSVKPGGITYF.

This clonotype was observed a handful of times. The J gene is TRBJ1-1, the V gene TRBV2; D might be TRBD1 (5 bases). The CDR3 length is 15 residues. Germline CDR1 and CDR2: SNHLY and FYNNEI. Deletions cut 5 bases from V and 1 base from J, with 14 bases between. CDR3 region: CASSPNGAENTEAFF. CDR3 DNA: TGTGCCAGCAGTCCAAACGGGGCAGAGAACACTGAAGCTTTCTTT.

J is TRBJ2-5 and V is TRBV7-9; 7 bases agree with TRBD2. The length of the CDR3 is 15 residues. Germline V gene sequence: CDR1 SEHNR, CDR2 FQNEAQ (reference sequence). V gave up 5 bases and J gave up 5 bases; unmatched junction bases: 11. CDR3 in DNA: TGTGCCAGCAGCCCCTGGGGGGGGGGAGAGGAGACCCAGTACTTC. This encodes CASSPWGGGEETQYF.

This clonotype has at least ten counts. The chain has TRBV5-1 and TRBJ2-1; D remains unclear. V gave up 0 bases and J gave up 9 bases, with 10 bases separating them. There are 13 residues in the CDR3. CDR1 is SGHRS, CDR2 YFSETQ, per germline. CDR3 DNA sequence: TGCGCCAGCAGCTTGGTGTCTACGGGTGAGCAGTTCTTC. Translation: CASSLVSTGEQFF.

The genes are TRBV9 and TRBJ2-1; D is unresolved. Germline assignment: CDR1 SGDLS and CDR2 YYNGEE. This CDR3 contains 15 residues. V was shortened by 3 bases and J by 0 bases, with 10 bases between the two germline ends. CDR3 coding DNA: TGTGCCAGCAGCGACGGGTTTAGCTCCTACAATGAGCAGTTCTTC. It encodes CASSDGFSSYNEQFF.